Following are 16 T cell receptor beta chains from one sample sequenced in a study of blood T cell repertoires in COVID-19. Clones were sequenced by immunoSEQ multiplex PCR, and TCRdb holds only the in-frame ones, with some missing. This table holds approximately 360,000 clones, approximately 89% found once. The sequencing input was PBMCs or T cells enriched from blood (not recorded which). The receptors shown here come from a man aged 35 to 55 in a cohort exposed to, infected with or recovered from COVID-19 (not recorded which).

In this sample, this clone turned up a few times. The rearrangement uses TRBV7-3 and TRBJ2-5; the match to TRBD1 covers 7 bases. Per the germline V gene, CDR1 is SGHTA and CDR2 is FQGTGA. With 5 bases clipped from V and 4 bases from J, the junction kept 7 bases outside the gene matches. The CDR3 totals 14 residues. The CDR3 reads CASSPQGSLETQYF. Written as DNA, the CDR3 is TGTGCCAGCAGCCCACAGGGGTCTTTAGAGACCCAGTACTTC. Using reference TRBV7-3 and TRBJ2-5 for the parts outside the CDR3, the full variable domain is GAGVSQTPSNKVTEKGKYVELRCDPISGHTALYWYRQSLGQGPEFLIYFQGTGAADDSGLPNDRFFAVRPEGSVSTLKIQRTERGDSAVYLCASSPQGSLETQYFGPGTRLLVL.

The DNA for the CDR3 is TGTGCCAGCAGCTCGGACAGGGGATACGAGCAGTACTTC. Residues: CASSSDRGYEQYF. The chain links TRBV5-4 to TRBJ2-7; TRBD1 matches at 9 bases. The germline V gene encodes CDR1 SGHNT and CDR2 YYREEE (reference sequence). The ends lost 3 bases at V and 4 bases at J; junction bases unmatched: 2. The CDR3 runs 13 residues. Combining the CDR3 with reference TRBV5-4 and TRBJ2-7 gives the whole variable domain ETGVTQSPTHLIKTRGQQVTLRCSSQSGHNTVSWYQQALGQGPQFIFQYYREEENGRGNFPPRFSGLQFPNYSSELNVNALELDDSALYLCASSSDRGYEQYFGPGTRLTVT.

The chain carries TRBV27 and TRBJ2-7; 8 positions agree with TRBD1. Germline V gene lookup returns CDR1 MNHEY and CDR2 SMNVEV (reference sequence). J lost 7 bases, V lost 5 bases, and 10 bases had no gene match. There are 14 residues in the CDR3. The CDR3 protein is CASSVGQGGGEQYF. DNA of the CDR3: TGTGCCAGCAGTGTCGGACAGGGAGGAGGGGAGCAGTACTTC.

The chain joins TRBV10-1 to TRBJ1-1, with a weak D call TRBD1 (5 bases). The germline V gene encodes CDR1 WNHNN and CDR2 SYGVQD (reference sequence). The V and J ends lost 4 bases and 5 bases respectively, with 11 bases between them. The CDR3 sequence is 13 residues long. CDR3 residues: CASSAQEGTEAFF. Written as DNA, the CDR3 is TGCGCCAGCAGTGCCCAGGAGGGGACTGAAGCTTTCTTT.

The chain uses TRBV29-1 and TRBJ2-7; TRBD1 matches 8 bases. The germline gives CDR1 SQVTM, CDR2 ANQGSEA. Trimming removed 3 bases from V and 0 bases from J; junction bases left unmatched: 7. The CDR3 runs to 15 residues. This CDR3 is CSVEVWDRSSYEQYF. The CDR3, as DNA: TGCAGCGTTGAGGTTTGGGACAGGAGCTCCTACGAGCAGTACTTC.

The chain joins TRBV3-1 (or the pseudogene TRBV3-2) to TRBJ1-4, with TRBD1 matching over 7 bases. The CDR3 length is 13 residues. Germline V gives CDR1 LGHDT, CDR2 YNNKEL (reference sequence). Unmatched junction bases numbered 11, after V lost 6 bases and J lost 13 bases. CDR3 nucleotides: TGTGCCAGCAGTCTACACGAAGGGGGCGGACTGTTTTTT. This translates into CASSLHEGGGLFF.

This chain joins TRBV28 and TRBJ1-4, with 8 bases aligning to TRBD1. This CDR3 comprises 16 residues. The germline V gene encodes CDR1 MDHEN and CDR2 SYDVKM. V lost 3 bases, J lost 5 bases, and 8 bases stayed unmatched. The CDR3 here is CASSFAGGSSNEKLFF. The CDR3 DNA reads TGTGCCAGCAGTTTCGCAGGGGGCTCTTCAAATGAAAAACTGTTTTTT.

This chain joins TRBV30 and TRBJ2-2; 8 bases map to TRBD1. Germline lookup yields CDR1 GTSNPN and CDR2 SVGIG (reference sequence). The CDR3 spans 15 residues. V gave up 5 bases and J gave up 3 bases; unmatched junction bases: 8. CDR3 nucleotide sequence: TGTGCCTGGCTAACAGGGGGTCTTTACACCGGGGAGCTGTTTTTT. This gives the protein CAWLTGGLYTGELFF.

The chain links TRBV7-2 to TRBJ2-5; 12 bases map to TRBD2. This CDR3 region has 17 residues. Trimming removed 4 bases from V and 3 bases from J; junction bases left unmatched: 9. The germline V gene has CDR1 SGHTA and CDR2 FQGNSA. For the CDR3, the DNA is TGTGCCAGCAGCTCACAGTTGACTAGCGGGGGAAAAGAGACCCAGTACTTC. Protein product: CASSSQLTSGGKETQYF.

This chain joins TRBV2 and TRBJ1-1; D might be TRBD1 (5 bases). CDR1 and CDR2 (germline): SNHLY, FYNNEI. Trimming stripped 9 bases from V and 0 bases from J, with 8 bases between. CDR3 length: 12 residues. The CDR3 sequence: CARIQVNTEAFF. CDR3 DNA: TGTGCCAGGATACAGGTGAACACTGAAGCTTTCTTT.

The chain links TRBV19 to TRBJ1-2; D is perhaps TRBD1 (6 bases). V was pared by 7 bases and J by 4 bases, with 13 bases between. The CDR3 extends over 13 amino acids. Germline CDR1 is LNHDA and CDR2 is SQIVND (reference sequence). The CDR3 region is CASNRDTLYGYTF. In DNA form, the CDR3 reads TGTGCCAGTAACAGGGACACTCTCTATGGCTACACCTTC.

The DNA for the CDR3 is TGTGCCAGCAGCTTCCTTAGCGGGAGGAACACAGATACGCAGTATTTT. Its translation: CASSFLSGRNTDTQYF. This chain joins TRBV5-6 and TRBJ2-3, with 10 bases aligning to TRBD2. The germline V gene encodes CDR1 SGHDT and CDR2 YYEEEE. Unmatched junction bases numbered 5, after V lost 2 bases and J lost 2 bases. The CDR3 covers 16 residues.

This chain joins TRBV19 and TRBJ2-7; possibly TRBD2 for D (5 bases). The length of the CDR3 is 14 residues. V lost 1 base and J lost 3, with 10 bases in between. Germline values: CDR1 LNHDA, CDR2 SQIVND (reference sequence). For the CDR3, the DNA is TGTGCCAGTAGTATAGGGCTCGGGGTCTACGAGCAGTACTTC. Its translation: CASSIGLGVYEQYF.

This chain uses TRBV10-3 with TRBJ2-1; 11 positions match TRBD2. Germline trimming cut 6 bases from V and 0 bases from J; bases unmatched to any gene: 4. This CDR3 has 16 amino acids. Per germline, CDR1 ENHRY and CDR2 SYGVKD. The CDR3 protein is CAIRGTSGFSYNEQFF. CDR3 bases: TGTGCCATCAGGGGGACTAGCGGTTTCTCCTACAATGAGCAGTTCTTC.

The rearrangement uses TRBV5-1 and TRBJ2-4; 9 bases map to TRBD1. CDR3 length: 14 residues. In germline, CDR1 is SGHRS, CDR2 YFSETQ. V dropped 4 bases and J dropped 9; count of bases not matched to a gene: 8. The CDR3 sequence: CASSTGQGSTIQYF. For the CDR3, the DNA is TGCGCCAGCAGCACCGGACAGGGGAGCACCATTCAGTACTTC. The whole variable domain, filled in from reference TRBV5-1 and TRBJ2-4, reads KAGVTQTPRYLIKTRGQQVTLSCSPISGHRSVSWYQQTPGQGLQFLFEYFSETQRNKGNFPGRFSGRQFSNSRSEMNVSTLELGDSALYLCASSTGQGSTIQYFGAGTRLSVL.

The CDR3 DNA reads TGTGCCTGGAGGACAGGGGGTAGCTCCTACGAGCAGTACTTC. Residues: CAWRTGGSSYEQYF. The chain recombines TRBV30 with TRBJ2-7, with 9 bases aligning to TRBD1. CDR1 is GTSNPN, CDR2 SVGIG, per germline (reference sequence). This CDR3 has 14 residues. J was trimmed by 0 bases and V by 3 bases; bases with no gene match: 3.